The 10 T cell receptor beta chains listed next were all sequenced from one sample in a study of technical replicates of blood from several donors. TCRdb's copy holds only in-frame clones and misses some; the assay was immunoSEQ multiplex PCR. The sample shows about 12,000 clones, around three quarters of them seen only once. Sequencing used PBMCs. The receptors were gathered from a human donor in good health.

The rearrangement joins TRBV30 to TRBJ2-7; TRBD1 agrees at 7 bases. CDR3 length: 13 residues. The V segment lost 2 bases and the J segment 3 bases; nucleotides outside the gene matches: 4. Germline V lookup: CDR1 GTSNPN, CDR2 SVGIG (reference sequence). CDR3 region: CAWSTGQNYEQYF. DNA for the CDR3: TGTGCCTGGAGTACGGGACAGAACTACGAGCAGTACTTC.

CDR3 residues: CASSLEGQSGANVLTF. The CDR3 nucleotides read TGCGCCAGCAGCTTGGAGGGACAGTCTGGGGCCAACGTCCTGACTTTC. The chain has TRBV5-1 and TRBJ2-6; 7 nucleotides align to TRBD1. CDR3 length equals 16 residues. Trimming cost V 0 bases and J 1 base; bases outside gene matches: 1. In germline, CDR1 is SGHRS, CDR2 YFSETQ.

This clone was observed a handful of times. V and J are TRBV6-1 and TRBJ2-7, with 12 bases lining up with TRBD2. Germline values: CDR1 MNHNS, CDR2 SASEGT. V was pared by 6 bases and J by 7 bases, with 10 bases of the junction left unmatched. The CDR3 has 15 amino acids. CDR3 amino acids: CASRLTSGSSGEQYF. As DNA, the CDR3 is TGTGCCAGCAGGTTGACTAGCGGGAGCTCGGGGGAGCAGTACTTC.

The V gene is TRBV6-5, the J gene TRBJ1-3; D unclear. Trimming removed 6 bases from V and 8 bases from J, with 14 bases in between. CDR3 size: 13 residues. CDR1 MNHEY and CDR2 SVGAGI come from the germline V gene. CDR3 sequence: CASSRGLVDTIYF. The CDR3 nucleotides read TGTGCCAGCAGCAGAGGATTGGTTGACACCATATATTTT.

The rearrangement links TRBV7-9 to TRBJ1-2; maybe TRBD1 (6 bases). There are 13 residues in the CDR3. V shed 4 bases and J shed 8 bases, with 14 bases lying between them. The germline CDR1 and CDR2 sequences are SEHNR and FQNEAQ (reference sequence). The CDR3 nucleotides are TGTGCCAGCAGCTCGCGTCAGGGGAGCGGCTACACCTTC. Its translation is CASSSRQGSGYTF.

The sample holds a few counts of this clone. The V gene is TRBV18, the J gene TRBJ1-2, with 9 positions matching TRBD1. V was pared by 3 bases and J by 8 bases, with 10 bases of the junction left unmatched. Germline CDR1 and CDR2: KGHSH and LQKENI. This CDR3 comprises 15 residues. This chain's CDR3 is CASSPPSGTGLGYTF. CDR3 bases: TGTGCCAGCTCACCCCCATCGGGGACAGGGTTAGGCTACACCTTC. The complete variable domain, with remaining parts taken from reference TRBV18 and TRBJ1-2, reads NAGVMQNPRHLVRRRGQEARLRCSPMKGHSHVYWYRQLPEEGLKFMVYLQKENIIDESGMPKERFSAEFPKEGPSILRIQQVVRGDSAAYFCASSPPSGTGLGYTFGSGTRLTVV.

This clone appeared a few times. This chain links TRBV28 with TRBJ1-2, with 10 positions matching TRBD1. J gave up 4 bases and V 7 bases, and 9 bases lay outside the gene matches. This CDR3 region has 15 residues. Germline-derived CDR1 and CDR2 are MDHEN and SYDVKM. CDR3 in amino acids: CASTDSTGGRYGYTF. In nucleotides, the CDR3 is TGTGCCAGCACCGATTCGACAGGGGGCCGCTATGGCTACACCTTC.

This chain uses TRBV5-1 with TRBJ2-1, with D hard to call. Trimming stripped 6 bases from V and 0 bases from J, with 13 bases between. The CDR3 length is 15 residues. Per the germline V gene, CDR1 is SGHRS and CDR2 is YFSETQ. CDR3 coding DNA: TGCGCCAGCAAAACCCTCTCTAGCTCCTACAATGAGCAGTTCTTC. It codes for CASKTLSSSYNEQFF.

This chain joins TRBV29-1 and TRBJ1-5, with D possibly TRBD1 on 5 matching bases. V lost 6 bases, J lost 6 bases, and 15 bases lay in between. Germline CDR1 SQVTM, CDR2 ANQGSEA. The CDR3 contains 13 residues. The DNA for the CDR3 is TGCAGCGTCGGGGACTTTTCTTCTCAGCCCCAGCATTTT. Translated: CSVGDFSSQPQHF. The whole variable domain, remainder taken from reference TRBV29-1 and TRBJ1-5, is SAVISQKPSRDICQRGTSLTIQCQVDSQVTMMFWYRQQPGQSLTLIATANQGSEATYESGFVIDKFPISRPNLTFSTLTVSNMSPEDSSIYLCSVGDFSSQPQHFGDGTRLSIL.

As concerns this clone: The same CDR3 can be traced to other DNA sequences in this sample. This chain uses TRBV30 with TRBJ2-7; 14 bases line up with TRBD2. There are 14 residues in the CDR3. Looked up from germline, CDR1 is GTSNPN and CDR2 is SVGIG (reference sequence). The J segment lost 4 bases and the V segment lost 3 bases, leaving 2 bases of the junction unmatched. The CDR3 coding sequence is TGTGCCTGGAGAGGGACTAGCGGGAGTTACGAGCAGTACTTC. This encodes CAWRGTSGSYEQYF.